The source of this TCR beta chain is a study of breast tumors, draining lymph nodes, adjacent tissues. Deletions cut 2 bases from V and 7 bases from J, with 18 bases between. The CDR3 totals 16 residues. Germline V CDR1 and CDR2: MDHEN, SYDVKM. TCRdb recomputed calls from the multiplex PCR reads with MiXCR, one row per CDR3 protein. The sample carries fewer than 250,000 distinct CDR3 sequences, about 30% recorded once. This clonotype turned up a few times. Antigen unknown. Axillary draining lymph nodes of breast cancer patients supplied the node samples. Study conclusions and caveats: Tumor repertoires ranked between lymph nodes and nontumor tissue in diversity, with V and J gene preferences.

The specimen sequenced was axillary lymph node tissue. V is TRBV28 and J is TRBJ1-5; a possible D gene is TRBD1 (6 bases). The clonotype comes from a female donor with breast cancer. Some clones in this sample may be carry-over from other donors' samples. CDR3: CASSLGKGGSGQPQHF. The CDR3 nucleotides read TGTGCCAGCAGTTTAGGAAAGGGGGGGTCCGGACAGCCCCAGCATTTT.